This TCR beta chain is drawn from a study of T cells after yellow fever vaccination. Study observations and caveats: Booster samples showed a return of most primary-vaccination clones (roughly 96% CD4, 70% to 90% CD8).

In this sample, this clonotype turned up a few times. Its antigen is undetermined. This is likely a read error, given that the CDR3 carries no conserved phenylalanine or tryptophan at its end. It is unclear where the CDR3 begins or ends on the DNA, so no DNA is shown, and the CDR3 is as TCRdb lists it. From the 5' RACE reads, TCRdb called clonotypes with MiXCR, one entry per CDR3 protein. Of some 350,000 distinct CDR3 sequences in the sample, 3.5% to 4.5% are singletons; the top ten hold roughly 24%. The CDR3 comprises 12 residues, both ends counted. Germline V gene sequence: CDR1 MNHNY, CDR2 SVGAGI (reference sequence).

Sequences were derived from PBMCs, sampled 5 days after the yellow fever booster vaccination. This receptor was taken from a man younger than 35 who received the YFV17D yellow fever vaccine. The chain employs TRBV6-6 and TRBJ2-7; the table's TRBD1 call for D was not verified on the DNA. The CDR3 loop reads CASSYQRRGLIL.